A selection of T cell receptor beta chains follows, all from one sample in a study of OX40 agonist ivuxolimab in advanced cancers. The protocol was immunoSEQ multiplex PCR, while the TCRdb copy is restricted to in-frame clones and leaves out a portion. The sample carries 70,000 to 85,000 clones, about 86% recorded once. This specimen was CD4+ or CD8+ T cells sorted from blood, taken in a trial of the OX40 agonist ivuxolimab. The receptors here all came from an adult with an advanced solid tumor such as melanoma, head and neck, liver or kidney cancer. Each CDR3 is given with its conserved first and last residue. Fields, in order: clone size, J gene, V gene, D gene, CDR3 length, CDR3 protein, CDR3 DNA. A D gene is named only where the DNA matches it firmly. Size is omitted from some rows. Given values are once, few, many or a class for expanded clones.

>-|TRBJ2-2|TRBV19|-|14
CASSINRFTGELFF
TGTGCCAGTAGTATCAATCGGTTCACCGGGGAGCTGTTTTTT
>once|TRBJ2-5|TRBV7-2|TRBD2|15
CASSPRGGRGETQYF
TGTGCCAGCAGCCCCCGCGGGGGGAGAGGGGAGACCCAGTACTTC
>few|TRBJ2-7|TRBV5-4|-|13
CASSISSTYEQYF
TGTGCCAGCAGCATCTCTAGCACCTACGAGCAGTACTTC
>-|TRBJ2-5|TRBV7-2|-|15
CASNLGGGMGETQYF
TGTGCCAGCAACCTAGGGGGGGGTATGGGAGAGACCCAGTACTTC
>-|TRBJ1-2|TRBV19|-|14
CASSPSVGPYGYTF
TGTGCCAGTAGCCCCTCCGTGGGCCCGTATGGCTACACCTTC
>-|TRBJ1-2|TRBV19|TRBD1|14
CASSRLQGAYGYTF
TGTGCCAGTAGTAGGTTACAGGGGGCCTATGGCTACACCTTC
>-|TRBJ1-5|TRBV4-3|-|18
CASSQATDDPARNQPQHF
TGCGCCAGCAGCCAGGCGACAGATGACCCCGCAAGGAATCAGCCCCAGCATTTT
>-|TRBJ1-1|TRBV5-6|-|16
CASSFLPSILNTEAFF
TGTGCCAGCAGCTTTCTTCCCTCTATTCTGAACACTGAAGCTTTCTTT
>-|TRBJ1-3|TRBV6-1|-|14
CASSYKNPGNTIYF
TGTGCCAGCAGTTATAAGAACCCTGGAAACACCATATATTTT
>-|TRBJ1-3|TRBV2|TRBD1|15
CASSTGQGRGNTIYF
TGTGCCAGCAGTACAGGACAGGGGAGGGGAAACACCATATATTTT
>-|TRBJ2-2|TRBV19|TRBD2|15
CASRWGGPGTGELFF
TGTGCCAGTAGGTGGGGAGGGCCCGGCACCGGGGAGCTGTTTTTT
>-|TRBJ1-1|TRBV4-1|-|19
CASSQDPGAPAPKNTEAFF
TGCGCCAGCAGCCAAGATCCGGGTGCCCCGGCGCCTAAGAACACTGAAGCTTTCTTT
>-|TRBJ1-5|TRBV6-5|-|13
CASTGNPYQPQHF
TGTGCCAGCACAGGTAACCCGTACCAGCCCCAGCATTTT
>-|TRBJ2-7|TRBV6-5|TRBD2|16
CASSYYPPLAGELQYF
TGTGCCAGCAGTTATTACCCCCCCCTAGCGGGAGAGTTGCAGTACTTC
>-|TRBJ1-1|TRBV11-2|-|15
CASSLVFGLGTEAFF
TGTGCCAGCAGCTTAGTATTCGGGCTTGGCACTGAAGCTTTCTTT
>-|TRBJ1-1|TRBV6-1|-|11
CASSIGPEAFF
TGTGCCAGCAGTATCGGACCCGAAGCTTTCTTT
>-|TRBJ1-4|TRBV14|-|18
CASSQFGGNRNGNEKLFF
TGTGCCAGCAGCCAGTTTGGGGGAAACAGGAACGGGAATGAAAAACTGTTTTTT
>-|TRBJ2-7|TRBV5-5|TRBD1|14
CASSPGQGLYEQYF
TGTGCCAGCAGCCCCGGACAGGGCCTCTACGAGCAGTACTTC
>-|TRBJ2-7|TRBV7-2|-|14
CASSSRESRSEQYF
TGTGCCAGCAGCTCTCGAGAGAGCCGCAGCGAGCAGTACTTC
>-|TRBJ2-1|TRBV2|-|15
CASSEGGFVYNEQFF
TGTGCCAGCAGTGAAGGAGGTTTCGTCTACAATGAGCAGTTCTTC
>-|TRBJ1-2|TRBV7-2|TRBD1|15
CASRGRGQGVYGYTF
TGTGCCAGCAGGGGCCGGGGACAGGGGGTATATGGCTACACCTTC
>-|TRBJ2-1|TRBV5-4|-|16
CASSPGGRVLDNEQFF
TGTGCCAGCAGCCCCGGGGGCAGGGTTTTGGACAATGAGCAGTTCTTC